The text below deals with one T cell receptor beta chain. No antigen is known for it. Vbeta (60) and Jbeta (13) primers were used in the PCR. Here immunoSEQ multiplex PCR was the method, and the copy in TCRdb shows in-frame clones only, minus some. The data show 160,000 or so clones, with 78% seen just once and approximately 3% held by the top ten. The entry originates in a study of cytomegalovirus exposure and HLA in healthy donors. Findings and limits, study-wide: TCR beta V- and J-gene trimming was later associated with a missense DCLRE1C variant. TCR beta sequences reportedly predicted most subjects' HLA-A and HLA-B alleles accurately. Per a prior analysis, the majority of TCR beta V segments were productive roughly 87% or roughly 30% of the time.

The germline CDR1 and CDR2 sequences are MGHRA and YSYEKL. The CDR3 sequence is 17 residues long. The V gene lost 2 bases and the J gene lost 4 bases, with 20 bases spanning the gap. Sequenced material: PBMCs. This chain uses TRBV4-1 with TRBJ1-2; perhaps TRBD1 as D (5 bases). The TCR originated in a woman in her forties in good health and CMV-seronegative. The CDR3 loop reads CASSQPTARARVYGYTF. CDR3 nucleotides: TGCGCCAGCAGCCAACCGACAGCTCGGGCACGGGTCTATGGCTACACCTTC.